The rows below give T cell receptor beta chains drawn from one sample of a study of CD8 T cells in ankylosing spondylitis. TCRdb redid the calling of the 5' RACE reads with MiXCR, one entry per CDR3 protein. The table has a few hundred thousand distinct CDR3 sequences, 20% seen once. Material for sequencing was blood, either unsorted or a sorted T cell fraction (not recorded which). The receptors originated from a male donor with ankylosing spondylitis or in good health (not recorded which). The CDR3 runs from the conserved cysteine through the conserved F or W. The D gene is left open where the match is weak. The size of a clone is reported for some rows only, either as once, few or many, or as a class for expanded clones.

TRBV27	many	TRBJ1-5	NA	TGTGCCAGCAGTTTCCTCGATAGCAATCAGCCCCAGCATTTT	CASSFLDSNQPQHF
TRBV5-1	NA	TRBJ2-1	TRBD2	TGCGCCAGCAGCGCGGGGACTAGCAGTAATGAGCAGTTCTTC	CASSAGTSSNEQFF
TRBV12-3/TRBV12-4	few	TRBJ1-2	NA	TGTGCCATTAAGGGATCTTTAGGTGGCTACACCTTC	CAIKGSLGGYTF
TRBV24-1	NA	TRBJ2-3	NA	TGTGCCACCAGTGATTTGATTCAGTGGGATACGCAGTATTTT	CATSDLIQWDTQYF
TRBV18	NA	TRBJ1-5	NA	TGTGCCAGCTCACCCTCGACACGTCAGCCCCAGCATTTT	CASSPSTRQPQHF
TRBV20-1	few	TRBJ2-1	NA	TGCAGTGCGGTGGGAGCGGGTTCACAGGGCCTTGTTCGTGAGCAGTTCTTC	CSAVGAGSQGLVREQFF
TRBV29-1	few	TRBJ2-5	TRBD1	TGCAGCGTTCGAGGGCGACAGGGTTTGGAGACCCAGTACTTC	CSVRGRQGLETQYF
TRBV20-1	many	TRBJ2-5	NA	TGCAGTGCGGGTCCGGATGCGAGAGTAGAGACCCAGTACTTC	CSAGPDARVETQYF
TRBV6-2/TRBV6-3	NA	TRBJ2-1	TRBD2	TGTGCCAGCAGCACTGCTAGGGGTAGCGGGGCCTACAATGAGCAGTTCTTC	CASSTARGSGAYNEQFF
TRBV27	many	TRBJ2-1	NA	TGTGCCAGCAGTCCCCTTGGGGGCGGTGAGTTCTTC	CASSPLGGGEFF
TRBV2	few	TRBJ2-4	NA	TGTGCCAGCAGTGAGGGGGGGCTAGGCAAAAACATTCAGTACTTC	CASSEGGLGKNIQYF
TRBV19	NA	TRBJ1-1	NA	TGTGCCAGTATCCCCACGGCGGGTGTCACTGAAGCTTTCTTT	CASIPTAGVTEAFF
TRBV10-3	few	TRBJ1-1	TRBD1	TGTGCCATCAGCGCAAGGGACAGGGGGGACACTGAAGCTTTCTTT	CAISARDRGDTEAFF
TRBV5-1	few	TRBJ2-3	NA	TGCGCCAGCAGCCAAGACGGGACTAGCACAGATACGCAGTATTTT	CASSQDGTSTDTQYF
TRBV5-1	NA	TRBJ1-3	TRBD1	TGCGCCAGCAGCTTCGGACAGGGGATGACTGGAAACACCATATATTTT	CASSFGQGMTGNTIYF
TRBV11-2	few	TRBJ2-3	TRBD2	TGTGCCAGCAGCTTAGGGGTAGCGGGAGACACAGATACGCAGTATTTT	CASSLGVAGDTDTQYF
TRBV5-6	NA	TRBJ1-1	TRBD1	TGTGTCAGCAGGACAGGGGGCGCGAGTGAAGCTTTCTTT	CVSRTGGASEAFF
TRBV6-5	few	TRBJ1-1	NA	TGTGCCAGCGGTAACGTCGAAAACACTGAAGCTTTCTTT	CASGNVENTEAFF
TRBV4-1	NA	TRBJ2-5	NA	TGCGCCAGCAGCCAAGAAGGGAGTAAGCAAGAGACCCAGTACTTC	CASSQEGSKQETQYF
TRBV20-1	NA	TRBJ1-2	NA	TGCAGTGCTAGAGATGCACGGGGCTACACCTTC	CSARDARGYTF
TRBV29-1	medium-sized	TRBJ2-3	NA	TGCAGCGTTGAAATTCTAGCCACTAGCACAGATACGCAGTATTTT	CSVEILATSTDTQYF
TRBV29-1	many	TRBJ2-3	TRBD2	TGCAGCGTGGCAATAGCGGGAGTGTTCGATACGCAGTATTTT	CSVAIAGVFDTQYF
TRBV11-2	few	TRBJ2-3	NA	TGTGCCAGCAGCTTAGGGGGCGGTTCCTGGGGCACAGATACGCAGTATTTT	CASSLGGGSWGTDTQYF
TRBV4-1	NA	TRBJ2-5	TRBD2	TGCGCCAGCAGCCAAGGGACCGGACTAGCGGGACTTACACAGGGAGAGACCCAGTACTTC	CASSQGTGLAGLTQGETQYF
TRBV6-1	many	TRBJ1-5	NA	TGTGCCAGCAGGCCTCCGGGGGGCGCGAATCAGCCCCAGCATTTT	CASRPPGGANQPQHF